The entry below gives a single T cell receptor (beta chain) sequence along with its context. As yet, its antigen is unknown. These data are taken from a study of cytomegalovirus exposure and HLA in healthy donors. Overall study findings and caveats: Specific recognition of CMV antigens was confirmed in vitro for a few chains (all CMV-associated). Whilst most TCR sequences proved rare, a subset of public TCRs occurred across many donors.

Some clones are missing from TCRdb's copy, which holds only in-frame ones; the method was immunoSEQ multiplex PCR. The table lists 150,000 to 180,000 clones, approximately 86% of them singletons, with about a fifth in the top ten. Germline CDR1 and CDR2: SGDLS and YYNGEE. V lost 0 bases and J lost 3, with 13 bases in between. The CDR3 is 15 residues long. Sequenced input: PBMCs. This clonotype was sampled from a man aged 18 to 30 in good health and CMV-seropositive. The chain recombines TRBV9 with TRBJ2-7; D perhaps matches TRBD2 (5 bases). Here the CDR3 reads CASSVDDFGLYEQYF. In nucleotides, the CDR3 is TGTGCCAGCAGCGTAGACGACTTCGGACTCTACGAGCAGTACTTC.